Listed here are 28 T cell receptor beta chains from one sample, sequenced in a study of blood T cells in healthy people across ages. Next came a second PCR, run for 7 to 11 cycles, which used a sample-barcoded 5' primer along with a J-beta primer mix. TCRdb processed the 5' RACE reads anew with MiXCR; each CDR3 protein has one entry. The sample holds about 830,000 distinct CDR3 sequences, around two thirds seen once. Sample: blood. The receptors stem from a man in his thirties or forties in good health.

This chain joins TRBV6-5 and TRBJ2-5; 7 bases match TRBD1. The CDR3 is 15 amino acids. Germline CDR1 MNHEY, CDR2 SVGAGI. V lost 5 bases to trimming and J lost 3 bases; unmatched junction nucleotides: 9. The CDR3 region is CASSTDRDGEETQYF. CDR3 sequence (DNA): TGTGCCAGCAGTACCGACAGGGACGGAGAAGAGACCCAGTACTTC.

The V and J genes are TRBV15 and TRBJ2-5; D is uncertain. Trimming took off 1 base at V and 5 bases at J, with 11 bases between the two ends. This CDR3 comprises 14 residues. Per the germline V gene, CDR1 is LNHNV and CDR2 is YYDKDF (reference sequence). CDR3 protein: CATSRVGVGETQYF. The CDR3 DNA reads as TGTGCCACCAGCAGAGTTGGGGTTGGTGAGACCCAGTACTTC.

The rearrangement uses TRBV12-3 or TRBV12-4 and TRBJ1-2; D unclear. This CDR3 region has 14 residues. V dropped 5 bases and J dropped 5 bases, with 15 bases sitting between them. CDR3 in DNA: TGTGCCAGCAGTCTCACAAATAACCATTATGGCTACACCTTC. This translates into CASSLTNNHYGYTF.

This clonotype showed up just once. This CDR3 is CASSPGTSGGPTEQYF. CDR3 in DNA: TGTGCCAGCAGTCCCGGGACTAGCGGGGGCCCCACCGAGCAGTACTTC. The chain combines TRBV27 with TRBJ2-7; TRBD2 matches at 14 bases. Germline V gene lookup returns CDR1 MNHEY and CDR2 SMNVEV (reference sequence). The ends lost 5 bases at V and 6 bases at J; junction bases unmatched: 9. The CDR3 has 16 residues.

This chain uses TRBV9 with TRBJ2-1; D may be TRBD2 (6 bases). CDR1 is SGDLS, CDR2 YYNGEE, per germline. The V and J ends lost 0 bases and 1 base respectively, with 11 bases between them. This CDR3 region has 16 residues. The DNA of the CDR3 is TGTGCCAGCAGCGTAGGGAAGGCGGGGTCCTACAATGAGCAGTTCTTC. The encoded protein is CASSVGKAGSYNEQFF.

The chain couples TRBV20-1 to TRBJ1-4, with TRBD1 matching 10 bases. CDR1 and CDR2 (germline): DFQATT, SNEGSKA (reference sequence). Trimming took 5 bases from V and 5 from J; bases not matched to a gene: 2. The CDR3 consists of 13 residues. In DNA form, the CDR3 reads TGCAGTGCTCGGGACAGGGGAAATGAAAAACTGTTTTTT. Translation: CSARDRGNEKLFF.

The DNA of the CDR3 is TGTGCCAGCCAACGGGACAGGGGTGTGGGGAACACTGAAGCTTTCTTT. This gives the protein CASQRDRGVGNTEAFF. The chain carries TRBV7-2 and TRBJ1-1, with 10 bases lining up with TRBD1. Germline V gene sequence: CDR1 SGHTA, CDR2 FQGNSA. The junction had 10 bases not matched to a gene; V was cut back by 8 bases and J by 1 base. CDR3 length equals 16 residues. Based on the CDR3 plus reference TRBV7-2 and TRBJ1-1, the full variable domain is GAGVSQSPSNKVTEKGKDVELRCDPISGHTALYWYRQSLGQGLEFLIYFQGNSAPDKSGLPSDRFSAERTGGSVSTLTIQRTQQEDSAVYLCASQRDRGVGNTEAFFGQGTRLTVV.

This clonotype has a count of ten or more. This CDR3 is CASSRGGNNQPQHF. As DNA, the CDR3 is TGTGCCAGCTCCCGAGGGGGGAACAATCAGCCCCAGCATTTT. The chain joins TRBV11-1 to TRBJ1-5; possibly TRBD1 for D (6 bases). Trimming removed 8 bases from V and 3 bases from J, with 14 bases in between. The germline V gene has CDR1 SGHAT and CDR2 FQDESV (reference sequence). This CDR3 is 14 amino acids long.

The CDR3 region is CASTLGAGGNNEQFF. The CDR3 DNA sequence: TGTGCCAGCACCCTCGGGGCGGGGGGTAACAATGAGCAGTTCTTC. The chain links TRBV9 to TRBJ2-1; 8 bases fit TRBD2. Germline V gene sequence: CDR1 SGDLS, CDR2 YYNGEE. CDR3 length equals 15 residues. The V segment lost 6 bases and the J segment 5 bases; nucleotides outside the gene matches: 10.

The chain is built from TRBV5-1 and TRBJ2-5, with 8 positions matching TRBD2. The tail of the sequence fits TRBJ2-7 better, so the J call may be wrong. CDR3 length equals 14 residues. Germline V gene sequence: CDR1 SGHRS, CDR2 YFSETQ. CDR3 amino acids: CASSISGSYYEQYF. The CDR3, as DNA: TGCGCCAGCAGCATCAGCGGGAGTTACTACGAGCAGTACTTC.

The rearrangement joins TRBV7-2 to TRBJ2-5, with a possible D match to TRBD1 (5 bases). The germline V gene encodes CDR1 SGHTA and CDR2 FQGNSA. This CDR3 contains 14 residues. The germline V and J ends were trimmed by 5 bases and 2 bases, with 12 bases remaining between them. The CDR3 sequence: CASSDGHSQETQYF. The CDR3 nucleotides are TGTGCCAGCAGCGATGGACACTCACAAGAGACCCAGTACTTC.

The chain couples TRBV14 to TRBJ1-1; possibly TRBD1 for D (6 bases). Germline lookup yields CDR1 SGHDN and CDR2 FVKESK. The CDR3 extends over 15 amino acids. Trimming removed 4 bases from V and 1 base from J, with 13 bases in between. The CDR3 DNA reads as TGTGCCAGCAGCCCCTCGACAGGCTGGAACACTGAAGCTTTCTTT. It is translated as CASSPSTGWNTEAFF.

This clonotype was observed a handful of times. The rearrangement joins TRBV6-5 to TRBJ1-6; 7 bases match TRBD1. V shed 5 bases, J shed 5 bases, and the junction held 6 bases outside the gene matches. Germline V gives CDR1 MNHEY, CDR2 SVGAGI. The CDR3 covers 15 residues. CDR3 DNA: TGTGCCAGCAGTCGACAGGGTATCGATAATTCACCCCTCCACTTT. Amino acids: CASSRQGIDNSPLHF.

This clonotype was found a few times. DNA of the CDR3: TGTGCCAGCAGCTCCTTCAGTGCGGGGGCGGTAGCCAAAAACATTCAGTACTTC. Protein: CASSSFSAGAVAKNIQYF. This chain joins TRBV11-2 and TRBJ2-4; TRBD2 is a possible D gene (7 bases). The CDR3 has 18 amino acids. Germline V gene sequence: CDR1 SGHAT, CDR2 FQNNGV. The V end lost 4 bases, the J end lost 0 bases, and 19 bases lay between the germline ends.

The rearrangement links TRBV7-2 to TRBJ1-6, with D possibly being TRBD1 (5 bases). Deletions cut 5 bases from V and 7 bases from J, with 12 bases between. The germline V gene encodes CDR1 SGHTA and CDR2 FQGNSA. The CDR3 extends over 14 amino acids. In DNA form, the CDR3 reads TGTGCCAGCAGCCTACAGGTGGCGAATTCACCCCTCCACTTT. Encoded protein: CASSLQVANSPLHF.

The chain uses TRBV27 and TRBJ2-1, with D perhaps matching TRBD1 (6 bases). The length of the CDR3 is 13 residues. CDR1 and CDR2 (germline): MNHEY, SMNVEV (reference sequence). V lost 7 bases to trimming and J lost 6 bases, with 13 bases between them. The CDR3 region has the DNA TGTGCCAGCACAGCCGGGACACTCAATGAGCAGTTCTTC. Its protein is CASTAGTLNEQFF.

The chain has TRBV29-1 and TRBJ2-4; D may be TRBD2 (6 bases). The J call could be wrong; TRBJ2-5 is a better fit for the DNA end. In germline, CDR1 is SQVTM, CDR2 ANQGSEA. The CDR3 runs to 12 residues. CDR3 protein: CSVDSGRETQYF. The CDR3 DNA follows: TGCAGCGTTGATTCCGGGAGAGAGACCCAGTACTTC.

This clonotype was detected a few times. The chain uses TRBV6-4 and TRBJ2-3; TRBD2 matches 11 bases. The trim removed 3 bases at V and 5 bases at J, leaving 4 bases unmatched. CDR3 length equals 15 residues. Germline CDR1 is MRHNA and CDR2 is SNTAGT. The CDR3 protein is CASSDLAGGLDTQYF. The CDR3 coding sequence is TGTGCCAGCAGTGATCTAGCGGGGGGCCTAGATACGCAGTATTTT.

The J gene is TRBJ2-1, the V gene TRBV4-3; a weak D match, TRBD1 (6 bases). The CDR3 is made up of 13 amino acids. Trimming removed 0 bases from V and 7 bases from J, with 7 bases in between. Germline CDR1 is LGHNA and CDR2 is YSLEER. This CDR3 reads CASSQEGANEQFF. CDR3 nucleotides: TGCGCCAGCAGCCAAGAGGGGGCGAATGAGCAGTTCTTC.

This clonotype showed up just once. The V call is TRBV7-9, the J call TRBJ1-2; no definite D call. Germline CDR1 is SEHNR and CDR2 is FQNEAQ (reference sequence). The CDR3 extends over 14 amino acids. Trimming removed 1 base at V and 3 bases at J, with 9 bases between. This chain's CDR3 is CASSLEGRHYGYTF. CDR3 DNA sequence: TGTGCCAGCAGCTTAGAAGGGAGGCACTATGGCTACACCTTC.

As DNA, the CDR3 is TGCGCCAGCAGCGCCGCCCCTATAGCGGGGACCTACGAGCAGTACTTC. It codes for CASSAAPIAGTYEQYF. The chain combines TRBV5-1 with TRBJ2-7; 8 bases align to TRBD2. This CDR3 is 16 amino acids long. Trimming took 4 bases from V and 2 from J; bases not matched to a gene: 11. Germline CDR1 reads SGHRS; CDR2 reads YFSETQ.

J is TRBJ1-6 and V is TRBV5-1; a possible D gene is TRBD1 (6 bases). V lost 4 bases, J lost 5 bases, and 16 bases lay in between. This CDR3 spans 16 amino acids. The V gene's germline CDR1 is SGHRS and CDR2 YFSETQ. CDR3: CASSTQTGSNNSPLHF. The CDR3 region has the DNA TGCGCCAGCAGCACCCAGACAGGTTCGAATAATTCACCCCTCCACTTT.

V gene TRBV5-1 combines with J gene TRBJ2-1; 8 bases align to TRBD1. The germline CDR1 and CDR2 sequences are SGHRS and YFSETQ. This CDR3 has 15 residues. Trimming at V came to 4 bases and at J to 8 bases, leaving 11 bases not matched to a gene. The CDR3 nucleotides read TGCGCCAGCAGCGACATGACAGGGGATAGGGATGAGCAGTTCTTC. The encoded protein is CASSDMTGDRDEQFF.

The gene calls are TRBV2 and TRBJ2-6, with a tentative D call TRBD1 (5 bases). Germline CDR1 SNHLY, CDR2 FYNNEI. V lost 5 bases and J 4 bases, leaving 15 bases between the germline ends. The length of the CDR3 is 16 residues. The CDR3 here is CASSPYRTPGANVLTF. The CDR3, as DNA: TGTGCCAGCAGTCCCTACAGGACGCCGGGGGCCAACGTCCTGACTTTC.

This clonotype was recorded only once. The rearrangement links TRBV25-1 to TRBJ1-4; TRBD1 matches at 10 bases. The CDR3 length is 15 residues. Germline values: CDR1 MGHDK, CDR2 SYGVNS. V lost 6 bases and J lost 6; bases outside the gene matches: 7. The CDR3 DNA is TGTGCCAGCAGAAGAGCCGGGACAGGGGATGAAAAACTGTTTTTT. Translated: CASRRAGTGDEKLFF.

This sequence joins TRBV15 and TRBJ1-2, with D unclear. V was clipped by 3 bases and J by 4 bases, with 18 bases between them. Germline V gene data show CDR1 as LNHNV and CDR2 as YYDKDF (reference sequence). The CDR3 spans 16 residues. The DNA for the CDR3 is TGTGCCACCAGCAGTTCTTGGGCACAAGCCCGCTATGGCTACACCTTC. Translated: CATSSSWAQARYGYTF.

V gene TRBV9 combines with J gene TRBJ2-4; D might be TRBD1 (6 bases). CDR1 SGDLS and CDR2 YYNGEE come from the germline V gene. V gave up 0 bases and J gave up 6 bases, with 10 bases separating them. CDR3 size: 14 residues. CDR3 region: CASSVDRDRNIQYF. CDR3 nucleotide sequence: TGTGCCAGCAGCGTAGACAGGGACCGAAACATTCAGTACTTC. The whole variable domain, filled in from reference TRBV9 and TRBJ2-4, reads DSGVTQTPKHLITATGQRVTLRCSPRSGDLSVYWYQQSLDQGLQFLIQYYNGEERAKGNILERFSAQQFPDLHSELNLSSLELGDSALYFCASSVDRDRNIQYFGAGTRLSVL.

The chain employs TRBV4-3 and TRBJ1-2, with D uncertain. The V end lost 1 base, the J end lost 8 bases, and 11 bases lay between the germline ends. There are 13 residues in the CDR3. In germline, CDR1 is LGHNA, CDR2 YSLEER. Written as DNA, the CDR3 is TGCGCCAGCAGCCAAGTTGACCTGGGAGGCTACACCTTC. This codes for CASSQVDLGGYTF.